This TCR beta chain was obtained from a study of blood T cells in healthy people across ages. With respect to this clonotype: The antigen remains undetermined.

The CDR3 sequence is 14 residues long. Germline V gene lookup returns CDR1 MNHEY and CDR2 SMNVEV (reference sequence). V gave up 6 bases and J gave up 2 bases, with 11 bases separating them. The second PCR ran 7 to 11 cycles with a sample-barcoded 5' primer and J-beta primers. Every molecule of cDNA carried a tag from a template-switch adaptor with 12 random nucleotides. Every individual sample yielded 3 million or more paired-end reads (each containing CDR3). TCRdb ran MiXCR on the 5' RACE reads and lists one entry per CDR3 protein. The sample shows 1.5 million to 2 million distinct CDR3 sequences, 28% of them seen only once. Study-wide findings and caveats: Researchers judged that diversity estimates from one million T cells fell short of true values. Among T cells, TCR beta diversity per million cells dropped roughly linearly as age rose.

The source material was blood. This TCR derives from a woman younger than 45 in good health. The chain has TRBV27 and TRBJ2-1, with a tentative D call TRBD1 (6 bases). CDR3 in DNA: TGTGCCAGCAGCCCGGGACAACCCTACAATGAGCAGTTCTTC. Amino acids: CASSPGQPYNEQFF.